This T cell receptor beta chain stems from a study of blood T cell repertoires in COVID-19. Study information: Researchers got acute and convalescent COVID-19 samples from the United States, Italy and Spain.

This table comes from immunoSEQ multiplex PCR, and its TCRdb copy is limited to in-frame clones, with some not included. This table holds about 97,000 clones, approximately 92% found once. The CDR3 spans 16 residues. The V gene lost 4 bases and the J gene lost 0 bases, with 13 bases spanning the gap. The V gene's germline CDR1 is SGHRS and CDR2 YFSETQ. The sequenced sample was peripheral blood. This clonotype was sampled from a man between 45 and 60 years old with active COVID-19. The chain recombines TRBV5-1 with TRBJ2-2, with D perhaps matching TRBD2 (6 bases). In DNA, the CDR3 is TGCGCCAGCAGCCGAGGAGGGTTCGCGAACACCGGGGAGCTGTTTTTT. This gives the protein CASSRGGFANTGELFF.